The clone carrying this T cell receptor (beta chain) occurred many times. The antigen is unknown. The record originates from a study of T cells in Graves' hyperthyroidism and ophthalmopathy. Regarding the study as a whole: Ophthalmopathy got predicted by the model a median around 6.8 months before its onset.

This CDR3 spans 14 amino acids. Germline-derived CDR1 and CDR2 are PRHDT and FYEKMQ (reference sequence). Trimming took off 7 bases at V and 2 bases at J, with 15 bases between the two ends. Authors of the study amplified TCR beta CDR3 regions from RNA transcripts. First-round RT-PCR with HTBI primers amplified the TCR CDR3 region. TCRdb called the multiplex PCR reads again in MiXCR, with one record for every CDR3 protein. The repertoire consists of about 690,000 distinct CDR3 sequences, with 17% occurring once and the leading ten covering less than 20%. The authors deemed Graves' hyperthyroidism stable absent ophthalmopathy progression within 18 months. In making diagnoses, clinical symptoms, serum thyroxine and TRAb, thyroid ultrasound and orbital computed tomography were all used.

The receptor comes from a man in his fifties or sixties with Graves' hyperthyroidism. V usage is TRBV13 and J usage is TRBJ2-7; no clear D. Sequencing used blood. The CDR3 DNA sequence: TGTGCCAGCACCAACTCGGTTTTAACCTACGAGCAGTACTTC. It encodes CASTNSVLTYEQYF.